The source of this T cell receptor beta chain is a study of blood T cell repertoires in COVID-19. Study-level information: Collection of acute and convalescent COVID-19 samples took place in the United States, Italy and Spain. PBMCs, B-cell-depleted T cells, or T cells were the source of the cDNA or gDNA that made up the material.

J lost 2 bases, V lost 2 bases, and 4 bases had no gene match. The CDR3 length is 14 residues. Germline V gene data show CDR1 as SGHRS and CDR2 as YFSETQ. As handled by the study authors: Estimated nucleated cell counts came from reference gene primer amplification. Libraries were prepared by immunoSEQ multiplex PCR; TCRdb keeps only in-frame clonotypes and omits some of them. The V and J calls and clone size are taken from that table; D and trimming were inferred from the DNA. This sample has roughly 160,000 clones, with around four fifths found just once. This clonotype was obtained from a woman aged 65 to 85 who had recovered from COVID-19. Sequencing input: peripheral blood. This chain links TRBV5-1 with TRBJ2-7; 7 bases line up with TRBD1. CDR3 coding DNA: TGCGCCAGCAGCTTACAGGGGCAAGCCTACGAGCAGTACTTC. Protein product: CASSLQGQAYEQYF.